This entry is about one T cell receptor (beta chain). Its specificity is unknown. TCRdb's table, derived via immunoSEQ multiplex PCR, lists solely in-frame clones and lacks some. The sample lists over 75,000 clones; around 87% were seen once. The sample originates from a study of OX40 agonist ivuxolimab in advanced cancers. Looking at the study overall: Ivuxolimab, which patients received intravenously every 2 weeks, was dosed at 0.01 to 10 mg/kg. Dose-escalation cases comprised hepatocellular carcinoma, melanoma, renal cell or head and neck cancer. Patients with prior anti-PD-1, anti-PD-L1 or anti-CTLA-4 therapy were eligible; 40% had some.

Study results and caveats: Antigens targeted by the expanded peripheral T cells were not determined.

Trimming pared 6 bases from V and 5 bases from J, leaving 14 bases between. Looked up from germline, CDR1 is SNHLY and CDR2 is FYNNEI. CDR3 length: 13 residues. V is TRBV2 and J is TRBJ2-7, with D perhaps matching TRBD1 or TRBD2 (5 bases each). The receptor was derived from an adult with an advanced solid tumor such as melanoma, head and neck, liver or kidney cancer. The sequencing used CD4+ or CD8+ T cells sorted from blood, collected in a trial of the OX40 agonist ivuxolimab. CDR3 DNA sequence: TGTGCCAGCAGCCTCCGGGTGGGGGACGAGCAGTACTTC. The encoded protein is CASSLRVGDEQYF. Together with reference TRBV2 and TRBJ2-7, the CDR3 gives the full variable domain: EPEVTQTPSHQVTQMGQEVILRCVPISNHLYFYWYRQILGQKVEFLVSFYNNEISEKSEIFDDQFSVERPDGSNFTLKIRSTKLEDSAMYFCASSLRVGDEQYFGPGTRLTVT.